This T cell receptor beta chain appears in the sequencing data of a study of cytomegalovirus exposure and HLA in healthy donors (dated by TCRdb to about 2017). For the study in its entirety: An earlier analysis of roughly 630 of the donors reported 250 to 350 Gb of sequence data and roughly 110 million unique TCR beta sequences from about 179 million T cells. Every discovery cohort repertoire had been produced on one sequencing platform. The later analysis used no new phenotypic data to find candidate immune exposures, relying instead on TCR beta sequences and their occurrence across donors. Typing coverage differed by locus: A, B, C, DRB1 and DQB1 were typed in roughly 620-630 donors, DQA1 in about 550, DPA1 in 600 to 610, and DPB1 in roughly 470. Genome-wide SNP genotypes for about 60% of the 666 donors were used in a later genetic analysis, which treated that subset as a discovery cohort. In an earlier analysis of roughly 540 of the donors, high-throughput TCR beta sequencing was used to judge whether each TCR beta V gene segment behaved as functional or pseudogenic. Of the 350 to 400 genotyped donors, approximately 82% fell in the genetic ancestry cluster associated with self-reported Caucasian donors. Besides the first cohort of around 700 subjects, a separate validation cohort made up of 95 to 150 different subjects was used. HLA typing included class I and class II loci at four-digit resolution. Alongside the repertoire data, information on donor age, sex, ethnicity and CMV serostatus was compiled. High-throughput TCR immunosequencing, statistical association of individual TCRs with disease status, and machine learning were combined to predict cytomegalovirus infection status. Using immunosequencing, the study profiled T cell repertoires from 640 or so subjects and related those repertoires to cytomegalovirus serostatus. Because of strong linkage in the cohort, roughly five DR-DQ haplotypes were treated as single units for association and clustering. On average, roughly 240,000 unique TCR beta nucleotide sequences were sequenced per donor among 398 genotyped donors of the cohort, with roughly a sixth of those sequences being non-productive. Around 330 gigabases of sequencing data and 70 million to 95 million unique TCR sequences made up an early release that covered some 640 HLA-typed donors. The study was designed to test whether signatures of past pathogen exposure could be identified by cataloging public T cell receptors. In a later analysis, previously published TCR beta repertoires from hundreds of donors were re-analyzed and high-resolution HLA genotyping was added so that TCR occurrence patterns could be studied.

The cohort comprised 670 or so healthy bone marrow donors. Cohort members were all nominally healthy when sampled, although unrecorded immune exposures were likely present. The donor was CMV seronegative and was included in the group of about 350 seronegative cohort members. A peripheral blood sample was provided by each donor, and peripheral blood mononuclear cells were used for TCR beta sequencing. The Qiagen DNeasy Blood Extraction Kit was used to extract genomic DNA from the blood cell samples. The study at large found these results: Specific HLA alleles were associated with 15,000 to 20,000 TCR beta sequences at a false discovery rate of 0.05 in a later analysis. When HLA alleles, especially DR and DQ, strongly co-occurred, TCR associations were difficult to assign to individual alleles. For the cohort, immune exposure information was limited to CMV serostatus. In vitro tests confirmed that a few of the cytomegalovirus-associated TCR beta chains recognize cytomegalovirus antigens. A total of 164 TCR beta chains were listed by the study as associated with cytomegalovirus. While some public TCRs were present in many individuals, most TCR sequences turned up only very rarely across donors. Some IMGT-functional V segments, including TRBV6-2 and TRBV6-3, could not be told apart with the 87-base-pair reads, so those segments were excluded. In a later analysis, TCR association rates were found to vary across HLA loci, with the most associated TCRs seen for DRB1 alleles and the fewest for HLA-C alleles. In a later genetic analysis, fewer N-insertions in productive TCRs were reported among donors in an Asian-associated ancestry cluster than the roughly 700-donor mean. Roughly uniform sequencing depth across donors was assumed in presence/absence analyses, although this assumption may not hold. An association between a missense DCLRE1C variant and V-gene and J-gene trimming of TCR beta chains was found in a later genetic analysis and replicated in an independent cohort. According to the authors, the approach could potentially be generalized to other disease states and immunological phenotypes. Several of the top co-occurrence clusters appeared to be linked to parvovirus B19, influenza, CMV and Epstein-Barr virus, according to a later analysis. The earlier analysis of approximately 590 of the donors excluded roughly 16 rarely observed V segments, including chromosome 9 orphons, because counts were too low. In both the original and validation cohorts, the classifier was reported to diagnose cytomegalovirus status with high specificity and sensitivity. A further reported finding was that TCR beta sequences accurately predicted the HLA-A and HLA-B alleles for most subjects in the first cohort. In a later analysis, HLA-associated TCR beta chains were found to be more clonally expanded and to have lower generation probabilities than equally common non-associated chains. In this cohort, only TCR beta chains were sequenced, and detectable features were limited by the absence of alpha or paired-chain data. The sequencing pipeline was judged likely to have produced a cluster of highly shared sequence variants as a technical artifact. Because HLA typing was missing for some donors at each locus, association tests included only the typed subset. In a later analysis, most CMV-associated TCR beta chains were found to appear HLA-restricted, with HLA associations seemingly driven largely by CMV exposure. An earlier analysis of 587 of the donors showed that most TCR beta V segments appeared in productive rearrangements either about 87% or about 30% of the time, which broadly matched IMGT annotations. Correlated functional status among segregating V segments might reflect linkage disequilibrium, but an unknown experimental factor could not be ruled out.

Preparation of the library involved the immunoSEQ multiplex PCR assay. A mixture of 60 forward primers for TCR Vbeta segments and 13 reverse primers for TCR Jbeta segments was used in the multiplex PCR. The CDR3 region of rearranged TCR beta genes was amplified from genomic DNA by a multiplex PCR assay. The amplified TCR beta libraries were sequenced on the Illumina HiSeq System as 87-base-pair reads. The authors processed their data as follows. In a later analysis, roughly 80 million unique TCR beta chains were counted across the approximately 640 repertoires, and roughly 11 million of these chains were shared by at least two donors. A nearest-neighbor algorithm error-corrected the raw reads and collapsed the reads into unique sequences, merging closely related sequences to remove PCR and sequencing errors. Alignment of CDR3 sequences to IMGT reference sequences was used to assign V, D and J gene segments. For a sequence to be retained, at least a six-nucleotide match to both a V gene segment and a J gene segment was required. A rearrangement counted as productive if the CDR3 had no stop codons and remained in frame with V and J, and every other rearrangement counted as non-productive. Following IMGT convention, CDR3 was defined as the stretch from the second conserved V-encoded cysteine to the conserved J-encoded phenylalanine. Sequences without an unambiguous match to a single V gene segment were excluded from the earlier analysis of about 600 of the donors. An earlier analysis of several hundred of the donors called V segments functional above 56.7% productive rearrangements and segregating when the between-donor standard deviation exceeded 5%. A statistical classification framework was built for diagnosing cytomegalovirus status from the catalog of TCR beta chain sequences. A later analysis assigned V and J genes by comparing TCR nucleotide sequences with IMGT/GENE-DB human TR gene sequences. The TCRdist pipeline was used in a later analysis to assign CDR3 sequences and most-parsimonious VDJ recombination scenarios. In a later analysis, each TCR beta chain was defined by its CDR3 amino acid sequence together with its V-gene family, and reads without a unique V-gene family were excluded. A later analysis removed nearly 600 highly shared, low-generation-probability nucleotide sequences to deal with suspected cross-contamination and a sequencing artifact. A later analysis calculated a clonal expansion index for each public chain from normalized within-repertoire ranks of inferred template counts. A later analysis computed generation probabilities with a VDJ recombination model fitted to out-of-frame rearrangements, and checked the results against IGoR. A later analysis scored TCR-TCR, TCR-HLA and TCR-CMV co-occurrence with hypergeometric tests, applying a repertoire-size bias correction to TCR pairs. False discovery rates were estimated in a later analysis by permuting HLA or CMV assignments 20 times. In a later analysis, co-occurring TCRs were grouped using DBSCAN, and TCRdist sequence similarity was added for clustering within HLA-allele-positive subsets. Repertoires with fewer than 30,000 or more than 120,000 public chains were left out of co-occurrence clustering, as were five repertoires with anomalous nucleotide sharing. As stored in TCRdb, this immuneACCESS dataset retains in-frame rearrangements with V and J assigned. A fraction of the clones does not appear; measured against another copy, unresolved V genes explain less than half of the discrepancy, and the remainder lacks a known reason. V, J and clone size reflect that table, while D and trimming were determined from the DNA. In this sample's table one finds 75,000 to 100,000 clones. The ten biggest clones cover about 1.5% of the sample.

V was cut back by 2 bases and J by 0 bases, leaving a gap of 13 bases between them. Counted from cysteine to phenylalanine, this CDR3 has 16 amino acids. The sequence is cut down to CDR3 DNA, 48 bases in frame from base 1. As encoded in the germline V gene, CDR1 is SQVTM while CDR2 is ANQGSEA. As concerns this clone: It lacks a known antigen.

This TCR derives from a woman between 55 and 75 years old in good health and CMV-seronegative. The rearranged chain carries TRBV29-1 and TRBJ1-4; too little of a D gene remains to name it. The sequenced material came from PBMCs. Here the CDR3 is given as CSVEPVTAATNEKLFF. The nucleotides are TGCAGCGTTGAACCCGTAACCGCAGCAACTAATGAAAAACTGTTTTTT. Reference TRBV29-1 and TRBJ1-4 genes cover what lies past the CDR3, so the full variable domain is SAVISQKPSRDICQRGTSLTIQCQVDSQVTMMFWYRQQPGQSLTLIATANQGSEATYESGFVIDKFPISRPNLTFSTLTVSNMSPEDSSIYLCSVEPVTAATNEKLFFGSGTQLSVL.